Presented here are 11 T cell receptor beta chains from one specimen sequenced in a study of CD8 T cells in ankylosing spondylitis (dated by TCRdb to the late 2010s). Broad study findings and their caveats: A TCR beta motif of eight highly homologous amino acid variants appeared characteristic of blood from ankylosing spondylitis patients.

Library construction relied on 5' RACE. The listed sequencing device is Illumina HiSeq 2500. In-frame beta chains were kept once TCRdb had trimmed the public reads at Q25 with fastp and called clones with MiXCR. Each entry is one CDR3 protein sequence, shown with its most common DNA and genes. Recorded for this sample are about 220,000 distinct CDR3 sequences; just under 7.5% of them occurred a single time. In total, the top ten clones hold 14% of the sample. Their target antigens are unknown. Sequences were obtained from blood, either unsorted or a sorted T cell fraction (not recorded which). All receptors derive from a male donor with ankylosing spondylitis.

This clonotype was counted only a few times. V gene TRBV7-2 combines with J gene TRBJ1-4, with D tentatively TRBD1 (5 bases). Deletions cut 2 bases from V and 0 bases from J, with 16 bases between. Germline CDR1 SGHTA, CDR2 FQGNSA. The length of the CDR3 is 18 residues. The CDR3 region is CASSLSGPVLPTNEKLFF. CDR3 bases: TGTGCCAGCAGCTTATCGGGGCCGGTTCTTCCAACTAATGAAAAACTGTTTTTT.

The chain recombines TRBV20-1 with TRBJ2-3; TRBD2 matches 8 bases. The J segment lost 5 bases and the V segment lost 0 bases, leaving 7 bases of the junction unmatched. The CDR3 loop spans 15 amino acids. Looked up from germline, CDR1 is DFQATT and CDR2 is SNEGSKA (reference sequence). This CDR3 is CSAREVLSGGDTQYF. The CDR3 DNA reads as TGCAGTGCTAGAGAGGTATTGAGCGGGGGAGATACGCAGTATTTT.

This clonotype was counted ten times or more. This chain uses TRBV7-9 with TRBJ1-1; TRBD1 aligns across 7 bases. CDR1 and CDR2 (germline): SEHNR, FQNEAQ (reference sequence). V dropped 1 base and J dropped 3; count of bases not matched to a gene: 2. The CDR3 covers 14 residues. Here the CDR3 DNA reads TGTGCCAGCAGCTTAGGACAGGGATACACTGAAGCTTTCTTT. Residues: CASSLGQGYTEAFF.

This clonotype was seen many times. The chain joins TRBV6-2 or TRBV6-3 to TRBJ1-2, with a weak D call TRBD1 (5 bases). The germline CDR1 and CDR2 sequences are MNHEY and SVGEGT. This CDR3 is built from 13 residues. Trimming cost V 6 bases and J 8 bases, with 16 bases left between them. The CDR3 region has the DNA TGTGCCAGCAGGAGAGAACCAGGGTACGGCTACACCTTC. Protein sequence: CASRREPGYGYTF.

This clonotype was detected a few times. V is TRBV6-2 or TRBV6-3 and J is TRBJ2-4; D remains ambiguous. Germline-derived CDR1 and CDR2 are MNHEY and SVGEGT. Trimming took off 6 bases at V and 0 bases at J, with 12 bases between the two ends. The CDR3 has 15 amino acids. The CDR3 DNA reads TGTGCCAGCAGGGCTAGAGCCCTAGCCAAAAACATTCAGTACTTC. This sequence encodes CASRARALAKNIQYF.

This clonotype was detected many times. The gene calls are TRBV20-1 and TRBJ1-1; D is possibly TRBD1 (6 bases). The V and J ends lost 5 bases and 5 bases respectively, with 21 bases between them. The CDR3 is made up of 15 amino acids. CDR1 and CDR2 (germline): DFQATT, SNEGSKA (reference sequence). The chain's CDR3 is CSAGPITGKKTEAFF. CDR3 DNA: TGCAGTGCTGGCCCGATTACAGGGAAAAAGACTGAAGCTTTCTTT.

This clonotype was detected a few times. The CDR3 DNA reads TGTGCCAGCAGTCGGTACGGGGAGCTGTTTTTT. The encoded protein is CASSRYGELFF. The chain couples TRBV6-2 or TRBV6-3 to TRBJ2-2; D remains unclear. This CDR3 is 11 amino acids long. CDR1 MNHEY and CDR2 SVGEGT come from the germline V gene. Deletions cut 5 bases from V and 7 bases from J, with 5 bases between.

The sample holds a few counts of this clonotype. The V and J genes are TRBV5-1 and TRBJ2-7; 10 nucleotides match TRBD2. Trimming took 0 bases from V and 0 from J; bases not matched to a gene: 3. CDR1 and CDR2 (germline): SGHRS, YFSETQ. The CDR3 is made up of 16 amino acids. CDR3 loop: CASSLGPSGGSYEQYF. The CDR3 DNA follows: TGCGCCAGCAGCTTGGGCCCTAGCGGGGGCTCCTACGAGCAGTACTTC.

This clonotype was seen repeatedly, ten times or more. This sequence joins TRBV6-2 or TRBV6-3 and TRBJ2-3, with D perhaps given as TRBD1 or TRBD2 (5 bases each). The CDR3 consists of 15 residues. V was clipped by 0 bases and J by 0 bases, with 7 bases between them. Germline loops: CDR1 MNHEY, CDR2 SVGEGT. In nucleotides, the CDR3 is TGTGCCAGCAGTTACTCTCGGGGCAGCACAGATACGCAGTATTTT. Its translation: CASSYSRGSTDTQYF.

This clonotype has at least ten counts. The chain carries TRBV20-1 and TRBJ2-1; 8 bases agree with TRBD2. With 0 bases clipped from V and 5 bases from J, the junction kept 3 bases outside the gene matches. The germline gives CDR1 DFQATT, CDR2 SNEGSKA (reference sequence). The CDR3 is 14 amino acids. CDR3 sequence: CSARDRGGHNEQFF. The CDR3 nucleotides read TGCAGTGCTAGAGATCGGGGGGGCCACAATGAGCAGTTCTTC.

This clonotype has just a few counts. The chain recombines TRBV11-1 with TRBJ2-7; no reliable D call. The CDR3 loop spans 11 amino acids. V lost 3 bases, J lost 5 bases, and 5 bases lay in between. Per the germline V gene, CDR1 is SGHAT and CDR2 is FQDESV (reference sequence). This CDR3 is CASSFLDEQYF. CDR3 coding DNA: TGTGCCAGCAGCTTCCTCGACGAGCAGTACTTC.